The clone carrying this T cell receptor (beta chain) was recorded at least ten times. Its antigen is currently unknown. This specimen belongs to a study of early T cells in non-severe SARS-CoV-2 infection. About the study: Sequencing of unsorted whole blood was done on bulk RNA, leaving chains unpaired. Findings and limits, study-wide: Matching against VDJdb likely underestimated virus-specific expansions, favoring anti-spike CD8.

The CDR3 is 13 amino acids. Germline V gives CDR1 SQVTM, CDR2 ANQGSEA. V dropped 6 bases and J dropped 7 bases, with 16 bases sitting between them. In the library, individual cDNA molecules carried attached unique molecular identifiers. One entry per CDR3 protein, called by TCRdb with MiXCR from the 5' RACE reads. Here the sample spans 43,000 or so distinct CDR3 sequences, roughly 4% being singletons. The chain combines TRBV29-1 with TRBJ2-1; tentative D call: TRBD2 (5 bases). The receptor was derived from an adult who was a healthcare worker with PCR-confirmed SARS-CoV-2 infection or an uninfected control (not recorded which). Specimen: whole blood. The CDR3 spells CSVWRNNENEQFF. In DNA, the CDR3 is TGCAGCGTATGGAGGAACAACGAAAATGAGCAGTTCTTC.